One T cell receptor (beta chain) is described in this entry. What it binds is not known. The junction and the germline gene differ at one end; a read error may be behind it. The data stem from a study of glioma-infiltrating T cells. As for the study in general: Sequencing aimed for roughly 4.5- to 11-fold coverage of about a million peripheral T cells. Findings and limits, study-wide: Non-neoplastic patients had below-expected tissue-blood divergence, while all gliomas exceeded expectation. Patients with low tissue-blood divergence carried a signature set of shared blood CDR3 motifs.

The CDR3 covers 14 residues. Germline-derived CDR1 and CDR2 are SGHVS and FNYEAQ. The iRepertoire nested amplicon-rescue multiplex PCR amplified TCR alpha and beta CDR3s from RNA. One-step reverse transcription and amplification started from approximately 100-400 ng of tissue mRNA or PBMC total RNA. TCRdb reprocessed the multiplex PCR reads via MiXCR and lists one record per CDR3 protein. The data contain more than 350,000 distinct CDR3 sequences, 35% to 45% of them singletons. Sequencing used glioma tissue, nonneoplastic brain tissue, or PBMCs (not recorded which). V and J are TRBV7-6 and TRBJ2-5; TRBD2 might be the D (5 bases). The clonotype was recovered from a human donor with low-grade glioma or glioblastoma, undergoing nonglioma brain surgery, or in good health (not recorded which). The CDR3 region is CASSLSLARETQYF. As DNA, the CDR3 is TGTGCTAGCAGCTTAAGTCTAGCCCGTGAGACCCAGTACTTC.